Following are 23 T cell receptor beta chains from one sample sequenced in a study of cytomegalovirus exposure and HLA in healthy donors. Amplification used 60 Vbeta primers and 13 Jbeta primers. Measured with immunoSEQ multiplex PCR; TCRdb has only the in-frame clones, and not every one. The table has roughly 190,000 clones, around 85% seen once. Sequenced input: PBMCs. The receptors were sampled from a man in his forties in good health and CMV-seropositive.

The V and J genes are TRBV15 and TRBJ1-2; D might be TRBD1 (6 bases). The CDR3 covers 15 residues. V was clipped by 6 bases and J by 0 bases, with 14 bases between them. CDR1 is LNHNV, CDR2 YYDKDF, per germline (reference sequence). The CDR3: CATSGDRKPNYGYTF. The CDR3 region has the DNA TGTGCCACCAGTGGAGACAGGAAACCTAACTATGGCTACACCTTC.

V is TRBV6-5 and J is TRBJ1-3; D might be TRBD1 (6 bases). The ends were cut back, 2 bases at V and 2 bases at J, with 10 bases in the middle. Germline V gives CDR1 MNHEY, CDR2 SVGAGI. The CDR3 spans 15 residues. The CDR3 protein is CASSYQGSPGNTIYF. The CDR3 DNA sequence: TGTGCCAGCAGTTACCAGGGGTCCCCTGGAAACACCATATATTTT.

The chain uses TRBV7-2 and TRBJ1-3; D remains unclear. Trimming removed 1 base from V and 7 bases from J, with 14 bases in between. Germline V gene sequence: CDR1 SGHTA, CDR2 FQGNSA. The CDR3 length is 15 residues. CDR3 loop: CASSLVGSGRNTIYF. CDR3 in DNA: TGTGCCAGCAGCTTAGTCGGGTCTGGTAGGAACACCATATATTTT.

With regard to this clone: One end of the junction is discordant with germline, which a read error may explain. The J gene is TRBJ1-1, the V gene TRBV19; D gene unclear. The CDR3 extends over 15 amino acids. Germline V gives CDR1 LNHDA, CDR2 SQIVND (reference sequence). For the CDR3, the DNA is TGTGCCAGTAGTATAAGGACCTCCGGGGTCGCTGAAACTTTCTTT. Translation gives CASSIRTSGVAETFF.

The chain carries TRBV14 and TRBJ2-7; weak D call: TRBD1 (6 bases). The CDR3 length is 14 residues. Trimming pared 4 bases from V and 2 bases from J, leaving 12 bases between. Looked up from germline, CDR1 is SGHDN and CDR2 is FVKESK. The CDR3 loop reads CASSLWGHTYEQYF. The CDR3 bases are TGTGCCAGCAGCCTCTGGGGACACACCTACGAGCAGTACTTC.

This clone showed up just once. The junction departs from the called germline gene at one end, perhaps through a read error. The chain recombines TRBV7-9 with TRBJ2-5; D may be TRBD1 (6 bases). This CDR3 has 13 amino acids. Germline CDR1 SEHNR, CDR2 FQNEAQ (reference sequence). CDR3 in amino acids: CSSSPDRSQTQYF. The CDR3 coding sequence is TGTTCCAGCAGCCCTGACAGGAGTCAGACCCAGTACTTC.

The chain is built from TRBV5-1 and TRBJ2-7; 8 bases align to TRBD1. From germline, CDR1 is SGHRS and CDR2 YFSETQ. This CDR3 is built from 15 residues. V lost 4 bases and J lost 4; bases outside the gene matches: 10. The CDR3 sequence: CASSGDRWPSYEQYF. The CDR3 bases are TGCGCCAGCAGCGGGGACAGGTGGCCGTCGTACGAGCAGTACTTC.

The chain combines TRBV7-6 with TRBJ2-3, with D possibly TRBD1 on 5 matching bases. This CDR3 has 14 amino acids. Trimming took off 2 bases at V and 1 base at J, with 7 bases between the two ends. Germline V lookup: CDR1 SGHVS, CDR2 FNYEAQ. CDR3 nucleotides: TGTGCCAGCAGCTTAAAAGGGGGCACAGATACGCAGTATTTT. Residues: CASSLKGGTDTQYF. The whole variable domain, filled in from reference TRBV7-6 and TRBJ2-3, reads GAGVSQSPRYKVTKRGQDVALRCDPISGHVSLYWYRQALGQGPEFLTYFNYEAQQDKSGLPNDRFSAERPEGSISTLTIQRTEQRDSAMYRCASSLKGGTDTQYFGPGTRLTVL.

The chain joins TRBV10-2 to TRBJ1-2; D call uncertain. Germline lookup yields CDR1 WSHSY and CDR2 SAAADI. Trimming pared 3 bases from V and 4 bases from J, leaving 9 bases between. The CDR3 has 13 amino acids. CDR3 sequence: CASSDWQAYGYTF. The CDR3 DNA is TGCGCCAGCAGTGATTGGCAGGCCTATGGCTACACCTTC.

V usage is TRBV13 and J usage is TRBJ1-3, with D possibly being TRBD1 (6 bases). The length of the CDR3 is 18 residues. Deletions cut 5 bases from V and 4 bases from J, with 24 bases between. Germline V gene sequence: CDR1 PRHDT, CDR2 FYEKMQ (reference sequence). CDR3 nucleotides: TGTGCCAGCAGCCGCATCCCAATCCGGGACAAAAGCGGAAACACCATATATTTT. Amino acid sequence: CASSRIPIRDKSGNTIYF.

Only a few counts were recorded for this clone. This rearrangement joins TRBV6-5 to TRBJ2-1; 7 bases fit TRBD1. This CDR3 comprises 12 residues. Trimming cost V 6 bases and J 9 bases; bases outside gene matches: 5. Germline V gene data show CDR1 as MNHEY and CDR2 as SVGAGI. Here the CDR3 reads CASSETGIEQFF. CDR3 DNA sequence: TGTGCCAGCAGCGAGACAGGGATTGAGCAGTTCTTC.

As concerns this clone: The CDR3 ends on some other residue instead of the conserved phenylalanine or tryptophan, so this is likely a read error. The limits of the CDR3 on the DNA are not certain, so only TCRdb's listed CDR3 is given. The chain couples TRBV5-6 to TRBJ2-7; whether TRBD1, the table's D call, matches the DNA was not checked. Looked up from germline, CDR1 is SGHDT and CDR2 is YYEEEE. Both ends counted, the CDR3 spans 15 residues. CDR3 sequence reads: CASNSLPLVGQTISL.

The chain is built from TRBV7-9 and TRBJ2-5; the D gene is possibly TRBD1 (7 bases). The J call could be wrong; TRBJ2-7 is a better fit for the DNA end. This CDR3 contains 15 residues. The germline gives CDR1 SEHNR, CDR2 FQNEAQ (reference sequence). Here the CDR3 reads CASSLGQGGDYEQYF. The DNA of the CDR3 is TGTGCCAGCAGCTTAGGACAGGGAGGAGACTACGAGCAGTACTTC.

The CDR3 DNA is TGTGCCTGGACGGCTCCGGGGGGAAATTCACCCCTCCACTTT. Protein sequence: CAWTAPGGNSPLHF. The rearrangement links TRBV30 to TRBJ1-6, with D possibly TRBD1 on 5 matching bases. CDR1 is GTSNPN, CDR2 SVGIG, per germline (reference sequence). The CDR3 consists of 14 residues. V dropped 4 bases and J dropped 7 bases, with 14 bases sitting between them.

This rearrangement joins TRBV27 to TRBJ2-3; 7 positions match TRBD2. There are 16 residues in the CDR3. V trimming: 2 bases; J trimming: 2 bases; junction bases outside the gene matches: 7. CDR1 is MNHEY and CDR2 is SMNVEV in the germline V gene (reference sequence). CDR3: CASSLGRGVFTDTQYF. CDR3 nucleotide sequence: TGTGCCAGCAGTTTAGGTCGGGGGGTTTTCACAGATACGCAGTATTTT.

The V gene is TRBV18, the J gene TRBJ2-2; TRBD2 is a possible D gene (6 bases). The germline V and J ends were trimmed by 1 base and 6 bases, with 12 bases remaining between them. CDR3 size: 15 residues. The germline CDR1 and CDR2 sequences are KGHSH and LQKENI. The CDR3 is CASSPQGGKAGELFF. CDR3 sequence (DNA): TGTGCCAGCTCACCACAGGGAGGAAAGGCCGGGGAGCTGTTTTTT.

The chain uses TRBV2 and TRBJ1-2; D gene ambiguous. The germline gives CDR1 SNHLY, CDR2 FYNNEI. CDR3 length: 12 amino acids. The ends were cut back, 4 bases at V and 5 bases at J, with 8 bases in the middle. This CDR3 is CASSGLLYGYTF. The CDR3 region has the DNA TGTGCCAGCAGTGGACTCCTTTATGGCTACACCTTC.

This chain joins TRBV18 and TRBJ2-7, with D unclear. The germline CDR1 and CDR2 sequences are KGHSH and LQKENI. V was clipped by 6 bases and J by 2 bases, with 8 bases between them. The CDR3 contains 12 residues. CDR3: CASSPQAYEQYF. The CDR3 nucleotides read TGTGCCAGCTCGCCCCAGGCCTACGAGCAGTACTTC.

The chain links TRBV5-1 to TRBJ1-4; D gene ambiguous. V lost 5 bases, J lost 3 bases, and 11 bases lay in between. CDR1 and CDR2 (germline): SGHRS, YFSETQ. The length of the CDR3 is 14 residues. DNA of the CDR3: TGCGCCAGCAGGTCGGGGATGGCTAATGAAAAACTGTTTTTT. This codes for CASRSGMANEKLFF.

This chain joins TRBV6-4 and TRBJ2-7; TRBD1 matches at 9 bases. With V trimmed by 6 bases and J by 7 bases, 7 bases remained unmatched. This CDR3 spans 13 amino acids. CDR1 is MRHNA, CDR2 SNTAGT, per germline. Here the CDR3 reads CASSEGTGLEQYF. The CDR3 DNA sequence: TGTGCCAGCAGCGAAGGGACAGGGCTTGAGCAGTACTTC.

CDR3 nucleotides: TGTGCCAGCTCACCTGGACAGGGCCGAGTGAACACTGAAGCTTTCTTT. It codes for CASSPGQGRVNTEAFF. The chain couples TRBV18 to TRBJ1-1, with 8 bases matching TRBD1. The CDR3 is made up of 16 amino acids. Germline V CDR1 and CDR2: KGHSH, LQKENI. After removal of 3 bases from V and 0 bases from J, the junction contained 6 bases not matched to a gene. Together with reference TRBV18 and TRBJ1-1, the CDR3 gives the full variable domain: NAGVMQNPRHLVRRRGQEARLRCSPMKGHSHVYWYRQLPEEGLKFMVYLQKENIIDESGMPKERFSAEFPKEGPSILRIQQVVRGDSAAYFCASSPGQGRVNTEAFFGQGTRLTVV.

This clone came up once. V gene TRBV19 combines with J gene TRBJ1-3; 7 nucleotides line up with TRBD1. V gave up 6 bases and J gave up 6 bases; unmatched junction bases: 11. Germline V gives CDR1 LNHDA, CDR2 SQIVND (reference sequence). This CDR3 spans 15 amino acids. CDR3 loop: CASSLSDRVENTIYF. CDR3 sequence (DNA): TGTGCCAGTAGCCTCTCCGACAGGGTTGAAAACACCATATATTTT.

The J gene is TRBJ2-5, the V gene TRBV7-9, with 12 bases aligning to TRBD2. Germline CDR1 SEHNR, CDR2 FQNEAQ (reference sequence). The CDR3 contains 16 residues. The V and J ends lost 4 bases and 5 bases, in that order; junction bases with no gene match: 8. The CDR3 loop reads CASSSGGLAGPETQYF. The DNA of the CDR3 is TGTGCCAGCAGCTCCGGCGGACTAGCGGGGCCGGAGACCCAGTACTTC. Full variable domain (missing parts from reference TRBV7-9 and TRBJ2-5): DTGVSQNPRHKITKRGQNVTFRCDPISEHNRLYWYRQTLGQGPEFLTYFQNEAQLEKSRLLSDRFSAERPKGSFSTLEIQRTEQGDSAMYLCASSSGGLAGPETQYFGPGTRLLVL.